One sample yielded the 10 T cell receptor beta chains listed below, sequenced in a study of blood T cells in healthy people across ages. A second PCR, run for roughly 7 to 12 cycles, used a sample-barcoded 5' primer plus a J-beta primer mix. TCRdb analysed the 5' RACE reads with MiXCR anew, one entry per CDR3 protein. The table has more than 500,000 distinct CDR3 sequences, approximately 30% seen once. The sequencing input was blood. Receptors originate from a woman between 70 and 85 years old in good health.

This clonotype was counted at least ten times. The rearrangement joins TRBV4-3 to TRBJ1-1; D not resolved. This CDR3 region has 13 residues. Germline V gives CDR1 LGHNA, CDR2 YSLEER. Trimming took 0 bases from V and 4 from J, leaving 6 bases between them. CDR3 nucleotides: TGCGCCAGCAGCCAAGATAGAAGCACTGAAGCTTTCTTT. Translating gives CASSQDRSTEAFF.

J is TRBJ1-4 and V is TRBV7-2; D is uncertain. Germline CDR1 SGHTA, CDR2 FQGNSA. Trimming shortened V by 5 bases and J by 8 bases, and 21 bases separated the two germline ends. This CDR3 has 16 residues. CDR3 nucleotide sequence: TGTGCCAGCAGCCTAATACCAGGTCCCGAAGGGGAAAAACTGTTTTTT. This gives the protein CASSLIPGPEGEKLFF. Drawing the rest from reference TRBV7-2 and TRBJ1-4, the complete variable domain is GAGVSQSPSNKVTEKGKDVELRCDPISGHTALYWYRQSLGQGLEFLIYFQGNSAPDKSGLPSDRFSAERTGGSVSTLTIQRTQQEDSAVYLCASSLIPGPEGEKLFFGSGTQLSVL.

The chain uses TRBV5-1 and TRBJ1-2; 8 bases match TRBD1. Per germline, CDR1 SGHRS and CDR2 YFSETQ. Unmatched junction bases numbered 4, after V lost 3 bases and J lost 6 bases. The CDR3 covers 13 residues. CDR3: CASSYAQGDGYTF. Here the CDR3 DNA reads TGCGCCAGCAGCTACGCACAGGGGGATGGCTACACCTTC.

This clonotype was seen a few times. The chain is built from TRBV5-5 and TRBJ1-3; D uncertain. V shed 6 bases and J shed 0 bases, with 4 bases lying between them. This CDR3 has 12 residues. CDR1 and CDR2 from the germline V gene are SGHKS and YYEKEE (reference sequence). Written as DNA, the CDR3 is TGTGCCAGCATCGCCTCTGGAAACACCATATATTTT. This sequence encodes CASIASGNTIYF.

This clonotype was seen a handful of times. J is TRBJ2-7 and V is TRBV20-1; D might be TRBD1 (6 bases). V lost 2 bases to trimming and J lost 3 bases, with 11 bases between them. The CDR3 length is 13 residues. In germline, CDR1 is DFQATT, CDR2 SNEGSKA (reference sequence). For the CDR3, the DNA is TGCAGTGCTAGATCCGGACAGAGCTACGAGCAGTACTTC. This sequence encodes CSARSGQSYEQYF.

This clonotype was seen only a few times. Relative to the germline gene, one junction end is altered; a read error may explain this. The chain carries TRBV5-4 and TRBJ2-7; D is unclear. Germline loops: CDR1 SGHNT, CDR2 YYREEE (reference sequence). The CDR3 consists of 12 residues. CDR3 sequence: CASGPSSCEQYF. The CDR3 DNA reads as TGTGCCAGCGGCCCCAGCTCCTGCGAGCAGTACTTC.

The gene calls are TRBV21-1 and TRBJ1-2. TRBV21-1 is given as a pseudogene. The length of the CDR3 is 14 residues. This CDR3 reads CASSKCLANYGYTF. CDR3 bases: TGTGCCAGCAGCAAATGCTTAGCTAACTATGGCTACACCTTC.

The chain links TRBV29-1 to TRBJ2-5, with a weak D call TRBD1 (5 bases). Germline V gives CDR1 SQVTM, CDR2 ANQGSEA. The CDR3 is 13 amino acids. V gave up 5 bases and J gave up 2 bases, with 12 bases separating them. DNA of the CDR3: TGCAGCGTTATTAGACAGTCACAAGAGACCCAGTACTTC. This codes for CSVIRQSQETQYF.

This clonotype was observed a few times. The CDR3 bases are TGTGCCATCAGTGTCGCGGGGGGGCACCATGAGCAGTTCTTC. It yields the protein CAISVAGGHHEQFF. The chain is built from TRBV10-3 and TRBJ2-1, with 9 nucleotides matching TRBD2. The CDR3 is made up of 14 amino acids. Germline V gene sequence: CDR1 ENHRY, CDR2 SYGVKD. The trim removed 4 bases at V and 8 bases at J, leaving 6 bases unmatched.

This clonotype has a handful of counts. CDR3 region: CASTHARLINTGELFF. For the CDR3, the DNA is TGTGCCAGCACCCACGCCAGGCTAATCAACACCGGGGAGCTGTTTTTT. J is TRBJ2-2 and V is TRBV7-2; unclear D gene. Trimming removed 7 bases at V and 2 bases at J, with 17 bases between. Germline V gene data show CDR1 as SGHTA and CDR2 as FQGNSA. The CDR3 extends over 16 amino acids.